This entry features one T cell receptor (beta chain) sequence. Its antigen remains unknown. Between the trimmed V and J ends, which lost 1 base and 2 bases, there was a span of 15 bases. The germline CDR1 and CDR2 sequences are SEHNR and FQNEAQ (reference sequence). This CDR3 is 17 amino acids long. TCRdb used MiXCR to reprocess the RT-PCR reads, holding one entry per CDR3 protein. The sample lists under 850,000 distinct CDR3 sequences; approximately 17% were seen once. The sample is drawn from a study of response to subunit inactivated influenza vaccine. Study-wide results and limits: Only a handful of new T cells, the authors suggested, are recruited with each seasonal influenza vaccination.

The rearrangement uses TRBV7-9 and TRBJ1-5, with D possibly being TRBD1 (5 bases). Sequencing used PBMCs from blood, obtained about 5 days after vaccination. The origin of this receptor is a man aged 50-60 years who received an inactivated influenza vaccine. The CDR3 DNA is TGTGCCAGCAGCTTAGGACTACCCGGGGGGGGCAATCAGCCCCAGCATTTT. It translates to CASSLGLPGGGNQPQHF.